Each of the 22 T cell receptor beta chains below was sequenced from the same sample in a study of blood T cell repertoires in COVID-19. Sequencing used immunoSEQ multiplex PCR; TCRdb keeps in-frame clones, though not all of them. The sample yields around 61,000 clones, 81% seen once. The sequenced sample was peripheral blood. The receptors were gathered from a man older than 75 with acute or convalescent COVID-19.

The V call is TRBV6-2 or TRBV6-3, the J call TRBJ2-7; D might be TRBD1 (6 bases). Between the trimmed V and J ends, which lost 4 bases and 0 bases, there was a span of 13 bases. In germline, CDR1 is MNHEY, CDR2 SVGEGT. This CDR3 contains 15 residues. The DNA of the CDR3 is TGTGCCAGCAGTTCCCGGACAGTCACCTCCTACGAGCAGTACTTC. It yields the protein CASSSRTVTSYEQYF.

J is TRBJ1-4 and V is TRBV18; 7 positions match TRBD1. This CDR3 spans 13 amino acids. V was clipped by 7 bases and J by 7 bases; unmatched bases: 6. CDR1 and CDR2 (germline): KGHSH, LQKENI. CDR3 nucleotides: TGTGCCAGCTTGGACAGGACGGGTGAAAAACTGTTTTTT. Protein product: CASLDRTGEKLFF.

The chain combines TRBV18 with TRBJ2-7, with no clear D. CDR1 KGHSH and CDR2 LQKENI come from the germline V gene. V was shortened by 2 bases and J by 6 bases, with 17 bases between the two germline ends. The CDR3 has 15 amino acids. CDR3 coding DNA: TGTGCCAGCTCACCAACCCTGAGCCGCGCTGGCGAGCAGTACTTC. As protein: CASSPTLSRAGEQYF.

This chain joins TRBV12-2 and TRBJ2-3; the table's D call, TRBD2, was not checked against the DNA. TRBV12-2 is deemed a pseudogene. The CDR3 runs 17 residues. DNA of the CDR3: TGTGCAAGTCGCTTAGTATTTGGCCTAGAAAGCACAGATACGCAGTATTTT. Protein: CASRLVFGLESTDTQYF.

V and J are TRBV9 and TRBJ2-7; 7 nucleotides match TRBD2. This CDR3 contains 14 residues. Trimming took 4 bases from V and 6 from J; bases not matched to a gene: 10. CDR1 SGDLS and CDR2 YYNGEE come from the germline V gene. The CDR3 region is CASSLMGGVTEQYF. CDR3 nucleotide sequence: TGTGCCAGCAGCCTAATGGGGGGGGTAACCGAGCAGTACTTC.

Only a few counts were recorded for this clone. Other DNA sequences in this sample translate to the same CDR3. The chain recombines TRBV7-2 with TRBJ2-7; 8 bases line up with TRBD2. V lost 2 bases to trimming and J lost 2 bases; unmatched junction nucleotides: 2. The CDR3 totals 14 residues. Germline assignment: CDR1 SGHTA and CDR2 FQGNSA. The CDR3 DNA is TGTGCCAGCAGCTTAATAGCGGGGCCCTACGAGCAGTACTTC. Encoded protein: CASSLIAGPYEQYF. Supplemented by reference TRBV7-2 and TRBJ2-7, the full variable domain reads GAGVSQSPSNKVTEKGKDVELRCDPISGHTALYWYRQSLGQGLEFLIYFQGNSAPDKSGLPSDRFSAERTGGSVSTLTIQRTQQEDSAVYLCASSLIAGPYEQYFGPGTRLTVT.

The rearrangement uses TRBV11-3 and TRBJ2-1, with TRBD2 identical over 8 bases. V shed 5 bases, J shed 7 bases, and the junction held 10 bases outside the gene matches. Germline V gene data show CDR1 as SGHNT and CDR2 as YENEEA. The CDR3 extends over 15 amino acids. CDR3: CASSPAPGGGNEQFF. In nucleotides, the CDR3 is TGTGCCAGCAGCCCTGCCCCGGGCGGGGGGAATGAGCAGTTCTTC. Complete variable domain (other parts from reference TRBV11-3 and TRBJ2-1): EAGVVQSPRYKIIEKKQPVAFWCNPISGHNTLYWYLQNLGQGPELLIRYENEEAVDDSQLPKDRFSAERLKGVDSTLKIQPAELGDSAVYLCASSPAPGGGNEQFFGPGTRLTVL.

V and J are TRBV30 and TRBJ2-7, with TRBD1 matching 9 bases. Germline-derived CDR1 and CDR2 are GTSNPN and SVGIG (reference sequence). Losses at the gene ends were 0 bases for V and 1 base for J; bases not matched to a gene: 1. CDR3 size: 14 residues. CDR3 coding DNA: TGTGCCTGGAGTGTCGGGACAGGGTCCTACGAGCAGTACTTC. Translated, it gives CAWSVGTGSYEQYF.

The chain joins TRBV12-3 or TRBV12-4 to TRBJ2-7; possible D gene TRBD1, 6 bases. The CDR3 has 13 residues. Trimming cost V 5 bases and J 6 bases, with 14 bases left between them. CDR3 sequence reads: CASSPRQASEQYF. CDR3 sequence (DNA): TGTGCCAGCAGTCCCCGACAGGCTAGCGAGCAGTACTTC.

The chain recombines TRBV7-2 with TRBJ2-5, with 7 bases identical to TRBD2. Germline V gene sequence: CDR1 SGHTA, CDR2 FQGNSA. The CDR3 has 16 residues. Trimming removed 6 bases from V and 4 bases from J; junction bases left unmatched: 14. The CDR3: CASRIWVGGPLETQYF. CDR3 nucleotide sequence: TGTGCCAGCAGGATCTGGGTGGGAGGGCCTTTAGAGACCCAGTACTTC.

This clone was detected only a few times. The CDR3 coding sequence is TGCAGCGTTTGGGGAACAGGAGAAGCTTTCTTT. As protein: CSVWGTGEAFF. The chain has TRBV29-1 and TRBJ1-1; the D gene is possibly TRBD1 (5 bases). In germline, CDR1 is SQVTM, CDR2 ANQGSEA. Trimming shortened V by 5 bases and J by 8 bases, and 12 bases separated the two germline ends. This CDR3 comprises 11 residues. Looking up the rest from reference TRBV29-1 and TRBJ1-1 gives the full variable domain: SAVISQKPSRDICQRGTSLTIQCQVDSQVTMMFWYRQQPGQSLTLIATANQGSEATYESGFVIDKFPISRPNLTFSTLTVSNMSPEDSSIYLCSVWGTGEAFFGQGTRLTVV.

The chain employs TRBV5-5 and TRBJ2-7, with TRBD1 as a possible D gene (5 bases). The CDR3 totals 15 residues. Germline V CDR1 and CDR2: SGHKS, YYEKEE (reference sequence). V lost 0 bases to trimming and J lost 4 bases, with 14 bases between them. The CDR3 here is CASSLGPGMRYEQYF. In DNA form, the CDR3 reads TGTGCCAGCAGCTTGGGTCCAGGGATGAGGTACGAGCAGTACTTC. The full variable domain, with the rest looked up from reference TRBV5-5 and TRBJ2-7, is DAGVTQSPTHLIKTRGQQVTLRCSPISGHKSVSWYQQVLGQGPQFIFQYYEKEERGRGNFPDRFSARQFPNYSSELNVNALLLGDSALYLCASSLGPGMRYEQYFGPGTRLTVT.

CDR3 in amino acids: CASSQDGHLNTEAFF. DNA of the CDR3: TGTGCCAGCAGCCAAGATGGGCACCTAAACACTGAAGCTTTCTTT. V usage is TRBV4-2 and J usage is TRBJ1-1; D uncertain. CDR3 size: 15 residues. Trimming cost V 0 bases and J 2 bases, with 10 bases left between them. CDR1 is LGHNA and CDR2 is YNFKEQ in the germline V gene.

This clone has a handful of counts. The chain carries TRBV7-3 and TRBJ1-1; a weak D match, TRBD1 (5 bases). The V and J ends lost 4 bases and 1 base respectively, with 10 bases between them. The germline gives CDR1 SGHTA, CDR2 FQGTGA. CDR3 length equals 14 residues. CDR3 in amino acids: CASSSQGPNTEAFF. The CDR3 region has the DNA TGTGCCAGCAGCTCCCAGGGCCCGAACACTGAAGCTTTCTTT.

The rearrangement joins TRBV6-5 to TRBJ1-6; unclear D gene. Looked up from germline, CDR1 is MNHEY and CDR2 is SVGAGI. The CDR3 sequence is 15 residues long. The V gene lost 5 bases and the J gene lost 9 bases, with 17 bases spanning the gap. Here the CDR3 DNA reads TGTGCCAGCAGTAAAAGCGCGGAGAGAGGTTCACCCCTCCACTTT. Its translation: CASSKSAERGSPLHF.

This chain connects TRBV28 to TRBJ2-3, with D possibly matching TRBD1 (5 bases). The CDR3 runs 13 residues. The V end lost 7 bases, the J end lost 1 base, and 9 bases lay between the germline ends. The germline V gene encodes CDR1 MDHEN and CDR2 SYDVKM. CDR3 region: CASTLGGTDTQYF. CDR3 DNA sequence: TGTGCCAGCACCTTAGGGGGCACAGATACGCAGTATTTT.

The chain recombines TRBV4-1 with TRBJ2-1; no definite D call. The germline V and J ends were trimmed by 1 base and 12 bases, with 19 bases remaining between them. Germline values: CDR1 MGHRA, CDR2 YSYEKL. The CDR3 is made up of 15 amino acids. The CDR3 spells CASSQGWSDSLRQFF. In DNA form, the CDR3 reads TGCGCCAGCAGCCAAGGGTGGTCCGACTCTCTCCGGCAGTTCTTC.

The chain is built from TRBV19 and TRBJ1-2; maybe TRBD1 (6 bases). Germline V gene data show CDR1 as LNHDA and CDR2 as SQIVND (reference sequence). CDR3 length: 17 amino acids. V was shortened by 6 bases and J by 4 bases, with 24 bases between the two germline ends. CDR3 bases: TGTGCCAGTAGCCCCGATACGGGGCAGGGGCGGATCTATGGCTACACCTTC. It specifies CASSPDTGQGRIYGYTF.

The chain links TRBV7-2 to TRBJ1-1, with a tentative D call TRBD1 (5 bases). This CDR3 contains 13 residues. Looked up from germline, CDR1 is SGHTA and CDR2 is FQGNSA. Trimming left V 2 bases short and J 2 bases short, with 6 bases between. The CDR3 spells CASSLQGNTEAFF. CDR3 sequence (DNA): TGTGCCAGCAGCTTACAGGGTAACACTGAAGCTTTCTTT.

The rearrangement joins TRBV28 to TRBJ2-5; D uncertain. Germline V gene lookup returns CDR1 MDHEN and CDR2 SYDVKM. V was trimmed by 5 bases and J by 2 bases, leaving 12 bases between them. The CDR3 sequence is 14 residues long. Here the CDR3 DNA reads TGTGCCAGCAGTCCAGGCGACATTCAAGAGACCCAGTACTTC. It encodes CASSPGDIQETQYF.

This clone was counted once. This chain links TRBV6-5 with TRBJ2-7; 7 bases map to TRBD2. The CDR3 length is 15 residues. The V segment lost 2 bases and the J segment 0 bases; nucleotides outside the gene matches: 4. Germline-derived CDR1 and CDR2 are MNHEY and SVGAGI. The CDR3 DNA reads as TGTGCCAGCAGTTACGTTGGGACTAACTCCTACGAGCAGTACTTC. It encodes CASSYVGTNSYEQYF.

The chain is built from TRBV11-2 and TRBJ2-7, with D uncertain. V was trimmed by 3 bases and J by 0 bases, leaving 12 bases between them. This CDR3 is built from 15 residues. Germline-derived CDR1 and CDR2 are SGHAT and FQNNGV. DNA of the CDR3: TGTGCCAGCAGCTTGAGTGCTGCTAGCTCCTACGAGCAGTACTTC. This encodes CASSLSAASSYEQYF.